These 20 T cell receptor beta chains were all obtained from the same sample, sequenced in a study of shared clonotypes between healthy human individuals. Method: immunoSEQ multiplex PCR; TCRdb's copy keeps in-frame clones and lacks some. The sample consists of roughly 2.2 million clones, about 90% of them appearing once. Material for sequencing was naive CD4+ T cells from PBMCs. Subset specified: CD45RA+ positively selected. These receptors were taken from a young man in good health. Some clones in this sample may be carry-over from other donors' samples.

With regard to this clone: At the DNA level, this CDR3 is encoded by other sequences in the same sample as well. This chain connects TRBV5-1 to TRBJ2-1, with D tentatively TRBD1 (6 bases). Trimming removed 0 bases at V and 9 bases at J, with 10 bases between. This CDR3 has 13 residues. From germline, CDR1 is SGHRS and CDR2 YFSETQ. This CDR3 is CASSLAEGGEQFF. The DNA for the CDR3 is TGCGCCAGCAGCTTGGCCGAAGGGGGTGAGCAGTTCTTC.

This clone was observed a single time. This chain uses TRBV11-2 with TRBJ2-2; 7 bases are shared with TRBD1. From germline, CDR1 is SGHAT and CDR2 FQNNGV. Germline trimming cut 6 bases from V and 0 bases from J; bases unmatched to any gene: 7. The CDR3 runs to 16 residues. As DNA, the CDR3 is TGTGCCAGCAGAAAAACCCAGGGGGCGAACACCGGGGAGCTGTTTTTT. The encoded protein is CASRKTQGANTGELFF.

V is TRBV7-9 and J is TRBJ2-1; D is possibly TRBD2 (6 bases). The V end lost 5 bases, the J end lost 4 bases, and 18 bases lay between the germline ends. Germline CDR1 and CDR2: SEHNR and FQNEAQ (reference sequence). The CDR3 sequence is 16 residues long. CDR3 sequence (DNA): TGTGCCAGCAGCGAAACCCGGCGGGGAAGTTACAATGAGCAGTTCTTC. Protein product: CASSETRRGSYNEQFF.

The chain employs TRBV29-1 and TRBJ2-7; 8 bases are a match to TRBD2. V lost 6 bases and J lost 3; bases outside the gene matches: 1. The CDR3 contains 11 residues. The V gene's germline CDR1 is SQVTM and CDR2 ANQGSEA. Written as DNA, the CDR3 is TGCAGCGTCGGGGGGGTCTACGAGCAGTACTTC. The encoded protein is CSVGGVYEQYF.

V and J are TRBV6-5 and TRBJ2-3, with 9 bases lining up with TRBD2. Per germline, CDR1 MNHEY and CDR2 SVGAGI. The CDR3 is 14 residues long. J was trimmed by 7 bases and V by 4 bases; bases with no gene match: 6. CDR3 coding DNA: TGTGCCAGCAGTTTGGCGGGAGGGGCGTATACGCAGTATTTT. It is translated as CASSLAGGAYTQYF.

V is TRBV7-2 and J is TRBJ2-2, with D perhaps matching TRBD1 or TRBD2 (6 bases each). Germline CDR1 reads SGHTA; CDR2 reads FQGNSA. This CDR3 contains 16 residues. V was trimmed by 5 bases and J by 2 bases, leaving 15 bases between them. CDR3 sequence (DNA): TGTGCCAGCAGCCCACAAGGGGGGCGCAACACCGGGGAGCTGTTTTTT. This translates into CASSPQGGRNTGELFF.

This clone was seen a single time. V gene TRBV11-3 combines with J gene TRBJ2-1; D possibly uses TRBD1 or TRBD2 (5 bases each). CDR1 SGHNT and CDR2 YENEEA come from the germline V gene. V lost 3 bases and J lost 9, with 21 bases in between. The CDR3 contains 16 residues. The CDR3 loop reads CASSLGTSGSQGEQFF. For the CDR3, the DNA is TGTGCCAGCAGCTTGGGAACTAGTGGGTCGCAGGGTGAGCAGTTCTTC. Drawing the rest from reference TRBV11-3 and TRBJ2-1, the complete variable domain is EAGVVQSPRYKIIEKKQPVAFWCNPISGHNTLYWYLQNLGQGPELLIRYENEEAVDDSQLPKDRFSAERLKGVDSTLKIQPAELGDSAVYLCASSLGTSGSQGEQFFGPGTRLTVL.

V usage is TRBV28 and J usage is TRBJ1-2; TRBD1 aligns across 8 bases. This CDR3 is 14 amino acids long. CDR1 is MDHEN, CDR2 SYDVKM, per germline. After removal of 4 bases from V and 6 bases from J, the junction contained 7 bases not matched to a gene. In DNA, the CDR3 is TGTGCCAGCAGTTCGGCCGGGACAGGTCATGGCTACACCTTC. Amino acids: CASSSAGTGHGYTF.

V and J are TRBV4-3 and TRBJ1-1, with D tentatively TRBD1 (6 bases). The CDR3 runs to 13 residues. CDR1 LGHNA and CDR2 YSLEER come from the germline V gene. V was clipped by 3 bases and J by 3 bases, with 8 bases between them. Here the CDR3 reads CASSHEGDTEAFF. Written as DNA, the CDR3 is TGCGCCAGCAGCCATGAGGGGGACACTGAAGCTTTCTTT.

The chain uses TRBV6-6 and TRBJ1-6; D remains unclear. Germline CDR1 MNHNY, CDR2 SVGAGI (reference sequence). The CDR3 covers 13 residues. V lost 0 bases, J lost 15 bases, and 12 bases lay in between. Written as DNA, the CDR3 is TGTGCCAGCAGTTACTCGCCGGCCTTGGACCTCCACTTT. Its protein is CASSYSPALDLHF.

The V gene is TRBV4-3, the J gene TRBJ2-2; no firm D call. From germline, CDR1 is LGHNA and CDR2 YSLEER. Trimming left V 4 bases short and J 6 bases short, with 12 bases between. The CDR3 has 14 amino acids. In DNA form, the CDR3 reads TGCGCCAGCAGCCCGGTGGGGTTCGCCGGGGAGCTGTTTTTT. The encoded protein is CASSPVGFAGELFF.

The rearrangement joins TRBV7-8 to TRBJ2-7, with a possible D match to TRBD2 (5 bases). Trimming pared 5 bases from V and 3 bases from J, leaving 26 bases between. Germline CDR1 and CDR2: SGHVS and FQNEAQ. The CDR3 covers 18 residues. The CDR3, as DNA: TGTGCCAGCAGCCCCAGTATCTGGGGTCAATCCGCGGGCTACGAGCAGTACTTC. Its protein is CASSPSIWGQSAGYEQYF.

The rearrangement uses TRBV19 and TRBJ2-6; TRBD1 matches 8 bases. Trimming cost V 7 bases and J 0 bases; bases outside gene matches: 11. The germline V gene encodes CDR1 LNHDA and CDR2 SQIVND (reference sequence). This CDR3 spans 18 amino acids. CDR3 sequence reads: CASTKTRTGSSGANVLTF. The CDR3 coding sequence is TGTGCCAGTACTAAAACTCGGACAGGGAGCTCTGGGGCCAACGTCCTGACTTTC.

The chain combines TRBV7-8 with TRBJ2-3; either TRBD1 or TRBD2 may fit D (7 bases each). V gave up 10 bases and J gave up 3 bases, with 14 bases separating them. The CDR3 is made up of 13 amino acids. From germline, CDR1 is SGHVS and CDR2 FQNEAQ. The CDR3 loop is CATRQGGTDTQYF. The CDR3 region has the DNA TGTGCCACCCGACAGGGAGGGACAGATACGCAGTATTTT.

The chain is built from TRBV30 and TRBJ1-5; unclear D gene. CDR3 length: 13 residues. V was trimmed by 4 bases and J by 2 bases, leaving 9 bases between them. Germline V gene data show CDR1 as GTSNPN and CDR2 as SVGIG (reference sequence). CDR3 residues: CAWTPDGNQPQHF. CDR3 DNA: TGTGCCTGGACTCCGGACGGCAATCAGCCCCAGCATTTT.

The chain combines TRBV5-5 with TRBJ2-1; D call uncertain. With 0 bases removed from V and 4 bases from J, the gap between germline ends came to 5 bases. Looked up from germline, CDR1 is SGHKS and CDR2 is YYEKEE (reference sequence). The CDR3 is 13 amino acids. The CDR3 is CASSLVPYNEQFF. CDR3 DNA sequence: TGTGCCAGCAGCTTGGTTCCGTACAATGAGCAGTTCTTC.

The chain joins TRBV28 to TRBJ1-5; unclear D gene. The CDR3 loop spans 15 amino acids. Germline V CDR1 and CDR2: MDHEN, SYDVKM. The V and J ends lost 2 bases and 2 bases respectively, with 10 bases between them. This CDR3 reads CASSLGSGGNQPQHF. CDR3 coding DNA: TGTGCCAGCAGTTTAGGGAGTGGGGGCAATCAGCCCCAGCATTTT.

The V call is TRBV28, the J call TRBJ2-6; maybe TRBD2 (5 bases). V gave up 8 bases and J gave up 0 bases, with 20 bases separating them. This CDR3 is built from 18 residues. CDR1 is MDHEN, CDR2 SYDVKM, per germline. CDR3 coding DNA: TGTGCCAGCCGCCTCCGGAGGATTGCGACCTCTGGGGCCAACGTCCTGACTTTC. It encodes CASRLRRIATSGANVLTF.

V and J are TRBV28 and TRBJ1-5, with 8 bases aligning to TRBD1. The CDR3 has 17 residues. V dropped 5 bases and J dropped 0; count of bases not matched to a gene: 9. Germline V CDR1 and CDR2: MDHEN, SYDVKM. CDR3 sequence: CASSPPNRGVSNQPQHF. For the CDR3, the DNA is TGTGCCAGCAGTCCTCCAAACAGGGGGGTTAGCAATCAGCCCCAGCATTTT.

This sequence joins TRBV11-2 and TRBJ2-7; TRBD1 matches 8 bases. J was trimmed by 5 bases and V by 2 bases; bases with no gene match: 5. Per the germline V gene, CDR1 is SGHAT and CDR2 is FQNNGV. This CDR3 spans 14 amino acids. The CDR3 here is CASSLWTGSDEQYF. The CDR3 nucleotides read TGTGCCAGCAGCTTATGGACAGGGTCAGACGAGCAGTACTTC.